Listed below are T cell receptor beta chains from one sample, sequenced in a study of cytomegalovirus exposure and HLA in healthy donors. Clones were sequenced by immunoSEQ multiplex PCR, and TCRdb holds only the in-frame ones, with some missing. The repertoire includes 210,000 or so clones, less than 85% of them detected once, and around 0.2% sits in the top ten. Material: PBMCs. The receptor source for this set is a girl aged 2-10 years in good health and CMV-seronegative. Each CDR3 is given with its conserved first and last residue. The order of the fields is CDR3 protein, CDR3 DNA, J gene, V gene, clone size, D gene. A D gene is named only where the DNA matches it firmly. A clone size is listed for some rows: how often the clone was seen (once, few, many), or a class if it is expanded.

CDR3aa: CASSISGDNEQFF
CDR3nt: TGTGCCAGTAGTATCTCTGGAGACAATGAGCAGTTCTTC
j_gene: TRBJ2-1
v_gene: TRBV19
abundance: NA
d_gene: NA

CDR3aa: CASRMTRDNEQFF
CDR3nt: TGTGCCAGCAGGATGACTCGAGACAATGAGCAGTTCTTC
j_gene: TRBJ2-1
v_gene: TRBV11-3
abundance: few
d_gene: NA

CDR3aa: CASSQDLAGGRNEQFF
CDR3nt: TGTGCCAGCAGCCAAGACTTGGCGGGAGGTCGCAATGAGCAGTTCTTC
j_gene: TRBJ2-1
v_gene: TRBV4-2
abundance: NA
d_gene: TRBD2

CDR3aa: CASRADRGQPQHF
CDR3nt: TGTGCCAGCAGGGCCGATAGGGGGCAGCCCCAGCATTTT
j_gene: TRBJ1-5
v_gene: TRBV6-5
abundance: NA
d_gene: NA

CDR3aa: CASSDSPLDRDEQFF
CDR3nt: TGTGCCAGCAGTGACTCCCCGCTAGATCGCGATGAGCAGTTCTTC
j_gene: TRBJ2-1
v_gene: TRBV6-4
abundance: NA
d_gene: NA

CDR3aa: CATTRGQTFYGYTF
CDR3nt: TGTGCCACCACTAGGGGACAGACCTTTTATGGCTACACCTTC
j_gene: TRBJ1-2
v_gene: TRBV6-5
abundance: NA
d_gene: TRBD1

CDR3aa: CASSDGTGTSGFF
CDR3nt: TGTGCCAGCAGCGATGGTACCGGGACTAGCGGGTTCTTC
j_gene: TRBJ2-1
v_gene: TRBV7-9
abundance: NA
d_gene: TRBD2

CDR3aa: CASSPARGGSYNEQFF
CDR3nt: TGTGCCAGCTCACCAGCGAGGGGAGGCAGCTACAATGAGCAGTTCTTC
j_gene: TRBJ2-1
v_gene: TRBV18
abundance: NA
d_gene: NA

CDR3aa: CASRDRGKHRGPNTGELFF
CDR3nt: TGTGCCAGCAGGGACCGGGGGAAACACAGGGGGCCAAACACCGGGGAGCTGTTTTTT
j_gene: TRBJ2-2
v_gene: TRBV5-5
abundance: NA
d_gene: TRBD1

CDR3aa: CASSSLYTGELFF
CDR3nt: TGTGCCAGCAGCTCCCTTTATACCGGGGAGCTGTTTTTT
j_gene: TRBJ2-2
v_gene: TRBV27
abundance: NA
d_gene: NA